The TCR beta chain described here comes from a study of blood T cells in healthy people across ages. Study background: Per every two T cells, about one barcoded beta molecule was captured by template switching.

This CDR3 is built from 13 residues. V gave up 6 bases and J gave up 0 bases, with 10 bases separating them. CDR1 is DFQATT, CDR2 SNEGSKA, per germline (reference sequence). Findings and limits, study-wide: Calculation of diversity from one million T cells yielded estimates considered to be underestimates.

This clonotype was seen a few times. Antigen: not known. There were at least 6 micrograms of total RNA extracted from every sample. A second PCR, run for roughly 7 to 11 cycles, used a sample-barcoded 5' primer plus a J-beta primer mix. Every molecule of cDNA carried a tag from a template-switch adaptor with 12 random nucleotides. TCRdb reprocessed the 5' RACE reads via MiXCR and lists one record per CDR3 protein. The sample records roughly 680,000 distinct CDR3 sequences, over 40% being singletons. Specimen: blood. The TCR sequence derives from a woman of 80 years or more in good health. V usage is TRBV20-1 and J usage is TRBJ2-3; the D gene is possibly TRBD1 (5 bases). The CDR3 DNA reads as TGCAGTGCCCAGGGATCTAGCACAGATACGCAGTATTTT. The encoded protein is CSAQGSSTDTQYF.